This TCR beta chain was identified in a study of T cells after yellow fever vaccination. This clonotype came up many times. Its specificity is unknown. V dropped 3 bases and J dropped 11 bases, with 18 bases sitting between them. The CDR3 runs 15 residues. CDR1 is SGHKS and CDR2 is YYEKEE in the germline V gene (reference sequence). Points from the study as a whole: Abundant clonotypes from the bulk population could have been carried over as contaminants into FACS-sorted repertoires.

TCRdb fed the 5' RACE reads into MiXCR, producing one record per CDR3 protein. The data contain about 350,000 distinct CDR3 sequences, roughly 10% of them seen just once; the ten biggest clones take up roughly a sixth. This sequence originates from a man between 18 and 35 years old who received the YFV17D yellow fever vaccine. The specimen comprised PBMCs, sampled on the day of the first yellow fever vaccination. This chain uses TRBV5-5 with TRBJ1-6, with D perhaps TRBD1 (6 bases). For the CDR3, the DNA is TGTGCCAGCAGCTCGGGGACACCCCGAGGGACACCCCTCCACTTT. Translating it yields CASSSGTPRGTPLHF. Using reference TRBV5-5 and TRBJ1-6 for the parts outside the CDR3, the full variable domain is DAGVTQSPTHLIKTRGQQVTLRCSPISGHKSVSWYQQVLGQGPQFIFQYYEKEERGRGNFPDRFSARQFPNYSSELNVNALLLGDSALYLCASSSGTPRGTPLHFGNGTRLTVT.